This TCR beta chain was retrieved from a study of OX40 agonist ivuxolimab in advanced cancers. Background on the study: Patients were given ivuxolimab, an antibody that agonizes OX40 (CD134).

Comments on this clone: Its antigen is unidentified.

Data came from immunoSEQ multiplex PCR; TCRdb stores just in-frame clones and leaves some out. Seen here are 23,000 or so clones, roughly nine tenths observed once, and the top ten hold 30% to 35%. Whole-study results and caveats: Normalized T-cell clonal expansion was also low in a subset of nonresponders.

CDR3 length: 20 amino acids. With 0 bases removed from V and 4 bases from J, the gap between germline ends came to 22 bases. Germline CDR1 SNHLY, CDR2 FYNNEI. This chain uses TRBV2 with TRBJ2-6; D not resolved. The TCR comes from an adult with an advanced solid tumor such as melanoma, head and neck, liver or kidney cancer. The source material was CD4+ or CD8+ T cells sorted from blood, sampled in a trial of the OX40 agonist ivuxolimab. The CDR3 region is CASSEALHDFWVKGANVLTF. The CDR3 nucleotides read TGTGCCAGCAGTGAAGCGCTTCATGATTTTTGGGTGAAAGGGGCCAACGTCCTGACTTTC.